The clone carrying this TCR beta chain has ten or more counts. Its specificity is not known. The source of the sample is a study of identical twins. General study points: When twins shared out-of-frame alpha sequences, those sequences had excess low generation probability.

The CDR3 covers 15 residues. V shed 6 bases and J 7 bases; nucleotides not matched to a gene: 9. Looked up from germline, CDR1 is SGHRS and CDR2 is YFSETQ. Through template switching, a universal primer site was introduced, and the cDNA contained unique molecular identifiers. Each CDR3 protein gets one entry after TCRdb re-called the 5' RACE reads with MiXCR. The profile shows roughly 190,000 distinct CDR3 sequences, approximately 16% of them singletons. This sample also belongs to another study, concerning T cells expressing NK-cell markers.

This clonotype originated in a woman aged 18-29 years in good health. The sequenced sample consisted of CD8+ T cells sorted from blood. The chain recombines TRBV5-1 with TRBJ2-1; 11 nucleotides agree with TRBD1. CDR3 nucleotide sequence: TGCGCCAGCACCACCGGGACAGGGGGAAAGAATGAGCAGTTCTTC. It is translated as CASTTGTGGKNEQFF.